This T cell receptor beta chain was recovered during a study of blood T cell repertoires in COVID-19. On the study more broadly: Researchers got acute and convalescent COVID-19 samples from the United States, Italy and Spain.

Methods used by the authors: Nucleated cell number was recorded as an estimate derived from reference gene primer amplification. Some clones are missing from TCRdb's copy, which holds only in-frame ones; the method was immunoSEQ multiplex PCR. V, J and clone size derive from that table, while D and trimming were established from the DNA sequence. Of some 74,000 clones detected, 80% to 95% appear once; the ten largest clones hold 2% to 3%. While infection was still active, Seattle patients were enrolled and then followed longitudinally. This TCR was sampled from a man over 45 with COVID-19, enrolled during active disease. The source material was peripheral blood.

CDR3 protein: CASSYRGSEAFF. The CDR3 DNA reads TGTGCCAGCAGTTACCGAGGGTCCGAAGCTTTCTTT. This chain connects TRBV6-5 to TRBJ1-1; D is unclear. Looked up from germline, CDR1 is MNHEY and CDR2 is SVGAGI. CDR3 length equals 12 residues. The V gene lost 2 bases and the J gene lost 8 bases, with 9 bases spanning the gap.